These 8 T cell receptor beta chains came from one sample sequenced in a study of CD8+ T cells in alopecia areata. Extraction of RNA preceded its reverse transcription into cDNA, which served as the sequencing template. The method was immunoSEQ multiplex PCR; TCRdb's version includes in-frame clones alone and lacks a portion of them. This sample carries under 250,000 clones, approximately 61% of them seen once, and the ten largest clones take approximately 0.5%. The sequencing here drew on CD4+ T cells sorted from blood, taken at week 0. The receptor set was obtained from a human donor with alopecia areata.

This chain links TRBV7-3 with TRBJ2-7; TRBD2 agrees at 10 bases. Germline lookup yields CDR1 SGHTA and CDR2 FQGTGA. The CDR3 length is 15 residues. After removal of 5 bases from V and 3 bases from J, the junction contained 7 bases not matched to a gene. For the CDR3, the DNA is TGTGCCAGCAGCCCTAGCGGGAGTATGGTCTACGAGCAGTACTTC. Protein sequence: CASSPSGSMVYEQYF.

This clone has a handful of counts. The chain employs TRBV5-5 and TRBJ2-2; D not resolved. This CDR3 contains 13 residues. The germline gives CDR1 SGHKS, CDR2 YYEKEE (reference sequence). Trimming took 4 bases from V and 6 from J, leaving 10 bases between them. The CDR3 sequence is CASSPEVAGELFF. CDR3 bases: TGTGCCAGCAGCCCTGAAGTGGCCGGGGAGCTGTTTTTT. Full variable domain (rest looked up from reference TRBV5-5 and TRBJ2-2): DAGVTQSPTHLIKTRGQQVTLRCSPISGHKSVSWYQQVLGQGPQFIFQYYEKEERGRGNFPDRFSARQFPNYSSELNVNALLLGDSALYLCASSPEVAGELFFGEGSRLTVL.

This chain joins TRBV4-2 and TRBJ2-1; tentatively, D is TRBD1 (5 bases). Germline assignment: CDR1 LGHNA and CDR2 YNFKEQ. This CDR3 has 13 residues. With 3 bases removed from V and 8 bases from J, the gap between germline ends came to 11 bases. Here the CDR3 reads CASSQAVGHEQFF. DNA for the CDR3: TGTGCCAGCAGCCAGGCCGTGGGGCATGAGCAGTTCTTC.

This chain uses TRBV29-1 with TRBJ1-1, with unresolved D. In germline, CDR1 is SQVTM, CDR2 ANQGSEA. The germline V and J ends were trimmed by 6 bases and 4 bases, with 18 bases remaining between them. This CDR3 region has 14 residues. The CDR3 DNA reads as TGCAGCGTGGCCCCCGCCCTAAGCCGCACTGAAGCTTTCTTT. Its protein is CSVAPALSRTEAFF.

This chain joins TRBV18 and TRBJ1-3; possible D gene TRBD1, 6 bases. With 4 bases removed from V and 4 bases from J, the gap between germline ends came to 14 bases. The CDR3 has 15 residues. Germline V gene sequence: CDR1 KGHSH, CDR2 LQKENI. CDR3 sequence (DNA): TGTGCCAGCTCACGTCAGGGGCAGCGCGGAAACACCATATATTTT. Translating gives CASSRQGQRGNTIYF.

The chain is built from TRBV6-5 and TRBJ1-2; D gene ambiguous. Germline V CDR1 and CDR2: MNHEY, SVGAGI. This CDR3 has 16 residues. The ends were cut back, 0 bases at V and 5 bases at J, with 16 bases in the middle. The CDR3 loop reads CASSYSGHTGVYGYTF. The CDR3 DNA reads TGTGCCAGCAGTTACTCGGGCCATACTGGGGTTTATGGCTACACCTTC.

This clone has more than one count but fewer than ten. Other nucleotide sequences from this sample produce the same CDR3. This chain uses TRBV29-1 with TRBJ2-3; no definite D call. V was pared by 7 bases and J by 5 bases, with 4 bases between. The CDR3 length is 9 residues. Per the germline V gene, CDR1 is SQVTM and CDR2 is ANQGSEA. The CDR3 DNA reads TGCAGCGCGGGAGATACGCAGTATTTT. Its protein product is CSAGDTQYF.

This chain uses TRBV2 with TRBJ2-5; D ambiguous. Germline loops: CDR1 SNHLY, CDR2 FYNNEI. The germline V and J ends were trimmed by 0 bases and 5 bases, with 19 bases remaining between them. This CDR3 has 17 residues. The CDR3 loop reads CASSEAVRLLDGETQYF. The DNA for the CDR3 is TGTGCCAGCAGTGAAGCGGTCAGGCTTCTCGATGGGGAGACCCAGTACTTC.